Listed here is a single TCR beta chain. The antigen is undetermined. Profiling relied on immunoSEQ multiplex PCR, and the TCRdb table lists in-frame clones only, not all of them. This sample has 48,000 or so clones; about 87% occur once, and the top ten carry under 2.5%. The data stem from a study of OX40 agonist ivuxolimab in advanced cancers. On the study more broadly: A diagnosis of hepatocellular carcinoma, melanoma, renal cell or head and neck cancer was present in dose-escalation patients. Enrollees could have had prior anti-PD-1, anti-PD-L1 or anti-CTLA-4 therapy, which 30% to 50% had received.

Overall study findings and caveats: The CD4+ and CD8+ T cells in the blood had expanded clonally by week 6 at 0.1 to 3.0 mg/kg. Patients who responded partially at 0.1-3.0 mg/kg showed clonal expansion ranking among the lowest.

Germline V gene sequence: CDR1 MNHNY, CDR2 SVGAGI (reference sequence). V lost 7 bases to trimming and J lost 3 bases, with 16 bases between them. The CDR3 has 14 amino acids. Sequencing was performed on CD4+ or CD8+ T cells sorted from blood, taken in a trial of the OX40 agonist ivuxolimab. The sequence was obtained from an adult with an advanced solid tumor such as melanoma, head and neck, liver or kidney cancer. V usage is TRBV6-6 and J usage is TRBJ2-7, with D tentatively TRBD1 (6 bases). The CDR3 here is CASTRPGQNYEQYF. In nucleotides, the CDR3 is TGTGCCAGCACCCGTCCGGGACAAAACTACGAGCAGTACTTC.